This entry concerns a single T cell receptor (beta chain). Its antigen is currently unknown. One end of the junction varies from germline; a read error may be responsible. The entry originates in a study of tumor-infiltrating lymphocytes in primary liver carcinoma. Turning to the study itself: Patients had primary liver carcinoma treated by surgical resection. Study outcomes and limitations: Overlap in tumor-adjacent and tumor-blood pairs fell below that of tumor region pairs.

CDR3 size: 18 residues. Germline-derived CDR1 and CDR2 are SGHAT and FQNNGV. From about 0.5 ug of total RNA, TCR beta-specific cDNA was reverse-transcribed using a constant-region primer. For TCR beta, libraries were produced by three nested multiplex PCR rounds using slightly modified ARM-PCR. Use of TRBV1-TRBV30 forward primers with a C-beta reverse primer characterized the first two PCR rounds, which lasted about 10 cycles each. A single record per CDR3 protein comes from TCRdb applying MiXCR to the multiplex PCR reads. The table records around 170,000 distinct CDR3 sequences, about 60% of them present only once. The authors took blood RNA from unsorted whole blood and also extracted germline DNA. Approximately 4 milliliters of peripheral blood were gathered ahead of the operation.

This sequence was found in a man in his forties with primary liver carcinoma and hepatitis B virus infection. The specimen sequenced was peripheral blood. The chain has TRBV11-2 and TRBJ2-6; TRBD1 is a possible D gene (5 bases). The CDR3 DNA is TGTGCCAGCAGCCTTTCCCGGACACGAAGAGGTGGGGTCAACGTCCTGACTTTC. It specifies CASSLSRTRRGGVNVLTF.